This T cell receptor beta chain was sequenced during a study of T cell responses to AZD1222 COVID-19 vaccine (dated by TCRdb to the early 2020s). Broadly, across the study: A total of 233 trial participants underwent TCR sequencing, of whom 207 received two doses of AZD1222 and about 26 received two doses of the MenACWY control vaccine. Trial participants were enrolled by age into subgroups of 18-55, 56-69 and 70-plus years, and roughly 150, 30 and 60 TCR-sequenced participants, respectively, were included in these subgroups.

Spanning cysteine to phenylalanine, the CDR3 consists of 15 amino acids. Just the 45-base CDR3 DNA is kept, in frame starting at base 1. From a lookup of the germline V gene, CDR1 and CDR2 are MNHEY and SVGAGI. The germline ends are 21 bases apart after V is trimmed by 6 bases and J by 6 bases. The paper's findings and limits, for the study overall: Vaccine-associated CD4 TCRs spanned the whole spike protein, with dominant responses in regions 160-218 and 743-854. After two AZD1222 doses, spike-specific TCR breadth and depth were significantly higher than at day 0 and than in MenACWY recipients. Reportedly, almost half of the unique spike-specific TCRs recognized epitopes lying outside the regions that are mutated in the B.1.351 and B.1.1.7 variants. Most participants were white British and females outnumbered males, and the authors suggested that clonal diversity may have been underestimated. The 56-69-year group was small, and its depth increase did not reach significance, likely because of low power. No day 14 peak-response samples were available, so repertoires were characterized only after the peak T cell response. Conclusions about previously exposed vaccinees are limited because only six or seven AZD1222 recipients were SARS-CoV-2 seropositive at baseline.

With respect to this clone: The specificity of this receptor is unknown. Base quality data are lacking; no much larger clone is found one base away.

The CDR3 regions of human TCRbeta chains were analyzed by immunosequencing. Regarding the original processing steps: TCRs in the repertoires were compared against a reference library of SARS-CoV-2-specific TCRs that had been generated with the MIRA antigen-specificity platform. Breadth was defined as the fraction of unique TCRs that were SARS-CoV-2-associated. Depth was defined as the fraction of total T cells that were SARS-CoV-2-associated. Each spike-specific TCR was assigned to its reactive spike region and to a CD4 or CD8 class using the MIRA data. Log10-transformed breadth and depth values were compared by one-way ANOVA with Sidak's multiple comparisons tests. The source is immuneACCESS, and TCRdb retained only in-frame sequences with V and J called. Part of the clones is not carried over; for the studies checked, unresolved V genes explain less than half of this, and the remainder is unexplained. The V and J calls and clone size are taken from that table; D and trimming were inferred from the DNA. The sample profile shows some 150,000 clones; about 92% of them were found once. Roughly 3.4% of the sample belongs to the ten largest clones.

The time point label corresponds to: about 28 days (+/-7) after the second vaccine dose. AZD1222 recipients whose second dose came at about 4 weeks and those whose second dose came at about 12 weeks were combined into one group, since spike-specific TCR depth and breadth did not differ between the two schedules. Vaccinee samples were obtained from the UK trials COV001 and COV002, which included a single-blind randomized controlled phase 2/3 trial of AZD1222 (ChAdOx1 nCoV-19) in healthy adults. For TCRbeta chain sequencing, PBMC samples from trial participants were taken at day 0 and at day 28 after the second dose.

This sequence was found in an adult who received the AZD1222 COVID-19 vaccine. Specimen: peripheral blood, collected 28 days after the second AZD1222 dose. This sequence uses TRBV6-5 and TRBJ2-7; the D region is possibly TRBD1 or TRBD2, each matching across 6 bases. The CDR3 corresponds to CASSAPGGVQGEQYF. The nucleotides read TGTGCCAGCAGCGCCCCCGGAGGGGTACAGGGCGAGCAGTACTTC.